This TCR beta chain originates from a study of CD8 T cells in ankylosing spondylitis (dated by TCRdb to 2016 to 2017). About the study as a whole: T cell receptor beta repertoires were profiled in healthy donors and ankylosing spondylitis patients so that disease-linked TCR variants could be found. Peripheral blood samples were taken, and synovial fluid was additionally collected from ankylosing spondylitis patients. In total, the full study cohort was made up of roughly 100 healthy donors and 20 to 25 ankylosing spondylitis patients. The paper's findings and limits, for the study overall: Blood from ankylosing spondylitis patients appeared to be characterized by a TCR beta motif made up of several highly homologous amino acid variants. The disease-linked clones were reported as significantly enriched in matched synovial fluid samples from ankylosing spondylitis patients. A CD8+ phenotype was shown by the disease-linked clones, which were found at relatively low frequencies in peripheral blood. Some of the motif variants had been reported before in the synovial fluid and blood of reactive arthritis patients, a finding that suggests common disease-initiation mechanisms.

V sheds 6 bases and J sheds 4 bases, leaving 12 bases between their ends. Counted from cysteine to phenylalanine, this CDR3 has 13 amino acids. The only DNA kept is the CDR3, 39 bases in frame from the first base. The germline V gene specifies MNHEY as CDR1 and SVGAGI as CDR2. This clonotype was observed many times. The specificity of this receptor is unknown. No base qualities exist here, and no much larger clone lies one base off it. The run used an Illumina HiSeq 2500. Quantitative 5'-RACE with molecular barcodes was the method used to prepare the TCR beta libraries. In the source study's methods: Disease-linked TCR variants were identified with a new computational method built on a probabilistic model of VDJ rearrangement. TCRdb passed the public sequencing reads through fastp at Q25 and MiXCR, retaining productive beta sequences. Each record represents a unique CDR3 protein, reported with the most common genes and DNA among its rows. None of the V and J calls come from the authors' own analysis; TCRdb made them. The sample table lists some 140,000 distinct CDR3 sequences, approximately 8.4% of them with a count of one. 7.3% of the sample rests with the top ten.

Synovial fluid samples and blood samples obtained from the same ankylosing spondylitis patients were matched. The chain joins TRBV6-5 to TRBJ1-2, with no confidently assigned D gene. The receptor was isolated from a male donor with ankylosing spondylitis. Sequencing was performed on synovial fluid, either unsorted or a sorted T cell fraction (not recorded which). The DNA sequence reads TGTGCCAGCAGAAACCGGGAGGCCTATGGCTACACCTTC. This translates into CASRNREAYGYTF.